These 5 T cell receptor beta chains were sequenced from one sample in a study of monozygotic twins with cystic fibrosis. Sequenced by immunoSEQ multiplex PCR; TCRdb stores in-frame clones only, minus some. The profile covers 25,000 to 30,000 clones, with 75% to 95% appearing a single time and 0.54% taken by the ten largest. Sequenced material: blood. These receptors all stem from a girl aged 2 to 10 with cystic fibrosis.

The chain joins TRBV19 to TRBJ2-5, with a tentative D call TRBD1 (6 bases). The CDR3 has 13 residues. V was trimmed by 7 bases and J by 4 bases, leaving 13 bases between them. Germline CDR1 and CDR2: LNHDA and SQIVND (reference sequence). CDR3 sequence (DNA): TGTGCCAGTAAGGGACACGGTCTAGAGACCCAGTACTTC. Translated: CASKGHGLETQYF.

The chain carries TRBV6-5 and TRBJ2-5; D is uncertain. Trimming shortened V by 2 bases and J by 0 bases, and 7 bases separated the two germline ends. Germline V gene sequence: CDR1 MNHEY, CDR2 SVGAGI. The CDR3 extends over 14 amino acids. Written as DNA, the CDR3 is TGTGCCAGCAGTTACGCCGGATACCAAGAGACCCAGTACTTC. It codes for CASSYAGYQETQYF.

The J gene is TRBJ1-2, the V gene TRBV27; D not resolved. Trimming removed 6 bases from V and 5 bases from J, with 16 bases in between. Germline V gene sequence: CDR1 MNHEY, CDR2 SMNVEV (reference sequence). The CDR3 sequence is 14 residues long. DNA for the CDR3: TGTGCCAGCAGACCACGGTCCGGTGGGTATGGCTACACCTTC. It codes for CASRPRSGGYGYTF.

This chain links TRBV7-6 with TRBJ2-1; 7 nucleotides match TRBD2. The V gene's germline CDR1 is SGHVS and CDR2 FNYEAQ. CDR3 length equals 13 residues. V gave up 0 bases and J gave up 7 bases; unmatched junction bases: 0. The DNA for the CDR3 is TGTGCCAGCAGCTTAGCGGGGGGGAATGAGCAGTTCTTC. This sequence encodes CASSLAGGNEQFF.

The CDR3 DNA reads as TGTGCCAGCAGCATGATAGCGGGGGGGCCGGGGGAGACCCAGTACTTC. Amino acids: CASSMIAGGPGETQYF. The chain recombines TRBV7-8 with TRBJ2-5; 11 nucleotides agree with TRBD2. J was trimmed by 5 bases and V by 5 bases; bases with no gene match: 10. The CDR3 runs 16 residues. The germline CDR1 and CDR2 sequences are SGHVS and FQNEAQ.